The entry below gives a single T cell receptor beta chain sequence along with its context. These data come from a study of cytomegalovirus exposure and HLA in healthy donors. The CDR3 is 16 residues long. V dropped 5 bases and J dropped 8; count of bases not matched to a gene: 17. Germline values: CDR1 SEHNR, CDR2 FQNEAQ (reference sequence). The primer mix had 60 Vbeta and 13 Jbeta primers. Clones were sequenced by immunoSEQ multiplex PCR, and TCRdb holds only the in-frame ones, with some missing. The sample records approximately 160,000 clones, roughly 82% being singletons. The source is a girl between 5 and 17 years old in good health and CMV-seropositive. This chain links TRBV7-9 with TRBJ1-2; 7 bases are a match to TRBD1. The sequencing sample was made of PBMCs. CDR3 sequence reads: CASSATVTGRSVGYTF. Here the CDR3 DNA reads TGTGCCAGCAGCGCAACAGTGACAGGGCGCTCAGTGGGCTACACCTTC.